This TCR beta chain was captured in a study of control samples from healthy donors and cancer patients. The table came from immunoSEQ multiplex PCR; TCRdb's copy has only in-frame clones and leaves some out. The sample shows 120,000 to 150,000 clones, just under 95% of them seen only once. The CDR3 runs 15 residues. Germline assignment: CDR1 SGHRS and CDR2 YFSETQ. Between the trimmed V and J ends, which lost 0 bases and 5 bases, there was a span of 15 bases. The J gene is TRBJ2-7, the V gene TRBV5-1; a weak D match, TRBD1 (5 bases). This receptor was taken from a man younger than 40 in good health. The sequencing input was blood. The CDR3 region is CASSLVGRVGHEQYF. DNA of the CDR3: TGCGCCAGCAGCTTGGTGGGCAGGGTCGGTCACGAGCAGTACTTC.